These T cell receptor beta chains were read from a single sample in a study of control samples from healthy donors and cancer patients. TCRdb's copy holds only in-frame clones and misses some; the assay was immunoSEQ multiplex PCR. Seen here are approximately 220,000 clones, about 95% observed once, and the top ten hold approximately 1.4%. The sequencing input was blood. The receptor set was obtained from a man aged 50-59 years in good health. Both conserved end residues are part of each CDR3. A D gene is named only where the DNA matches it firmly. Only some rows state a clone size, as once, few, many or a class for expanded clones.

v_call	j_call	cdr3_length	d_call	clone_size	cdr3_nt	cdr3_aa
TRBV5-1	TRBJ2-3	16	TRBD2	-	TGCGCCCGCAGCTTGGGCCGGGGGGGCGGCACAGATACGCAGTATTTT	CARSLGRGGGTDTQYF
TRBV23-1	TRBJ1-6	15	-	-	TGCGCCAGCAGTCCCAAGTACCGCTGGAATTCACCCCTCCACTTT	CASSPKYRWNSPLHF
TRBV29-1	TRBJ2-7	13	TRBD1	-	TGCAGCGCAAGACAGGGGACAAGCTACGAGCAGTACTTC	CSARQGTSYEQYF
TRBV7-9	TRBJ1-6	14	-	-	TGTGCCAGCAGCCGGGGAGGGGACAATTCACCCCTCCACTTT	CASSRGGDNSPLHF
TRBV3-1/TRBV3-2	TRBJ1-2	14	-	-	TGTGCCAGCAGCCTGAAAGCAGCGGCGGGTGGCTACACCTTC	CASSLKAAAGGYTF
TRBV2	TRBJ1-1	14	-	few	TGTGCCAGCAGTGGACATACTGGTAACACTGAAGCTTTCTTT	CASSGHTGNTEAFF
TRBV7-2	TRBJ1-1	14	-	-	TGTGCCAGCAGCCCCAAGACGGGGAACACTGAAGCTTTCTTT	CASSPKTGNTEAFF
TRBV28	TRBJ2-2	15	-	-	TGTGCCAGTGAGGGGGGGACTAAGAACACCGGGGAGCTGTTTTTT	CASEGGTKNTGELFF
TRBV5-1	TRBJ2-7	14	-	-	TGCGCCAGCAGCTTGGAGGGCCGGTCCTACGAGCAGTACTTC	CASSLEGRSYEQYF
TRBV4-3	TRBJ2-1	13	-	-	TGCGCCAGCAGCCAAGGCCCCGGGGAATCGCAGTTCTTC	CASSQGPGESQFF
TRBV19	TRBJ1-2	14	TRBD1	-	TGTGCCAGTAGTACCCTTCAGGGGGCTGACGGCTACACCTTC	CASSTLQGADGYTF
TRBV5-1	TRBJ2-1	15	-	-	TGCGCCAGCAGCTCGAACGGGGGAATTAAGAATGAGCAGTTCTTC	CASSSNGGIKNEQFF
TRBV11-2	TRBJ1-2	15	-	-	TGTGCCAGCAGCTGGAACAGGGTGGCGGACTATGGCTACACCTTC	CASSWNRVADYGYTF
TRBV28	TRBJ2-1	13	TRBD2	once	TGTGCCAGCAGTCCTAGCGGCGGACGAGGGCAGTTCTTC	CASSPSGGRGQFF
TRBV20-1	TRBJ2-5	16	-	-	TGCAGTGCTAGTGCCTCAGGGCGGGGGCCCCAAGAGACCCAGTACTTC	CSASASGRGPQETQYF
TRBV13	TRBJ1-6	17	TRBD1	few	TGTGCCAGCAGCTTGGGACAGGCGAGCTCCTATAATTCACCCCTCCACTTT	CASSLGQASSYNSPLHF
TRBV5-4	TRBJ2-1	16	TRBD2	-	TGTGCCAGCAGCACGGGACTAGCGGGGTGGGATAGCAAGGCGTTCTTC	CASSTGLAGWDSKAFF
TRBV9	TRBJ1-1	14	TRBD1	-	TGTGCCAGCAGCATGACAGGGGGGAACACTGAAGCTTTCTTT	CASSMTGGNTEAFF
TRBV5-4	TRBJ1-1	13	-	-	TGTGCCAGCAGCCCGGCCCAGGCCACTGAAGCTTTCTTT	CASSPAQATEAFF
TRBV11-2	TRBJ1-6	19	-	-	TGTGCCAGCAGCTACCGAGAAGGACAGACAAACTCTTATAATTCACCCCTCCACTTT	CASSYREGQTNSYNSPLHF
TRBV29-1	TRBJ2-1	13	-	-	TGCAGCGTTCAGAGAATCTCCTACAATGAGCAGTTCTTC	CSVQRISYNEQFF
TRBV20-1	TRBJ2-4	17	TRBD1	-	TGCAGTGCTATTGACAGGGGCCGTTCCTTAGCCAAAAACATTCAGTACTTC	CSAIDRGRSLAKNIQYF
TRBV9	TRBJ2-1	17	TRBD1	once	TGTGCCAGCAGCAATGCGGTGGTGGCAGGGGGATACAATGAGCAGTTCTTC	CASSNAVVAGGYNEQFF
TRBV19	TRBJ1-3	15	-	-	TGTGCCAGTAGTATAGAAGTCCGCCGAGGAAACACCATATATTTT	CASSIEVRRGNTIYF
TRBV4-1	TRBJ2-1	16	TRBD1	-	TGCGCCAGCAGCCCTTTATTGGACAGGGCTCTCAATGAGCAGTTCTTC	CASSPLLDRALNEQFF
TRBV3-1/TRBV3-2	TRBJ2-1	15	TRBD2	once	TGTGCCAGCAGCCAGGCAGCGGGGGGGTACAATGAGCAGTTCTTC	CASSQAAGGYNEQFF
TRBV3-1/TRBV3-2	TRBJ1-1	12	-	-	TGTGCCAGCAGCCAAGGAGGGACTGAAGCTTTCTTT	CASSQGGTEAFF
TRBV6-6	TRBJ2-7	13	-	-	TGTGCCAGCAGTTCAAACCCCTCCTACGAGCAGTACTTC	CASSSNPSYEQYF
TRBV2	TRBJ1-4	12	-	-	TGTGCCAGCAGCCCGAAGGGTGAAAAACTGTTTTTT	CASSPKGEKLFF
TRBV19	TRBJ2-2	14	TRBD1	-	TGTGCCAGTAGGGACAGGGGGCGAACCGGGGAGCTGTTTTTT	CASRDRGRTGELFF
TRBV5-1	TRBJ1-1	15	-	once	TGCGCCAGCAGCCCGGGGTTTGGCGTTGGGCCGAAGGCTTTCTTT	CASSPGFGVGPKAFF
TRBV28	TRBJ1-1	15	-	-	TGTGCCAGCAGTTTATGGGGGCCAACCCTTAGCAGAGCTTTCTTT	CASSLWGPTLSRAFF
TRBV19	TRBJ2-1	15	-	-	TGTGCCAGTAGTACACTCGGGGGGCCCAGAGATGAGCAGTTCTTC	CASSTLGGPRDEQFF
TRBV3-1/TRBV3-2	TRBJ1-1	14	-	-	TGTGCCAGCAGCCAGCACGCGGACAGAGTTGAAGCTTTCTTT	CASSQHADRVEAFF
TRBV28	TRBJ2-3	16	TRBD2	-	TGTGCCAGCAGTTTAAACGAAGCGGGGGAGACAGATACGCAGTATTTT	CASSLNEAGETDTQYF
TRBV28	TRBJ2-1	14	-	-	TGTGCCAGCAGTTTACAGGGGCGTTGGAATGAGCAGTTCTTC	CASSLQGRWNEQFF
TRBV5-1	TRBJ2-1	14	TRBD2	-	TGCGCCAGCAGCTTTAGCGGGGGGGCTGGGGAGCAGTTCTTC	CASSFSGGAGEQFF
TRBV7-2	TRBJ1-5	13	-	-	TGTGCCAGCAGCCCGCAGGGGAGGCAGCCCCAGCATTTT	CASSPQGRQPQHF
TRBV10-3	TRBJ1-6	14	-	-	TGTGCCATCAGTGAGTACGGGCCGGGATCACCCCTCCACTTT	CAISEYGPGSPLHF
TRBV28	TRBJ1-1	14	-	-	TGTGCCAGCAGTTTATCCCAGGGTTGGTCCGAAGCTTTCTTT	CASSLSQGWSEAFF
TRBV28	TRBJ2-1	12	-	-	TGTGCCAGCAGGGCCGACACTCCTGAGCAGTTCTTC	CASRADTPEQFF
TRBV28	TRBJ1-1	12	-	-	TGTGCCAGCAGAAGGGTTGGCACTGAAGCTTTCTTT	CASRRVGTEAFF